One and the same sample provided the 6 T cell receptor beta chains below, sequenced in a study of cytomegalovirus exposure and HLA in healthy donors. The PCR contained 60 Vbeta and 13 Jbeta primers. Assay used: immunoSEQ multiplex PCR; TCRdb lists only in-frame clones, some missing. The repertoire holds about 160,000 clones, 60% to 80% seen once, with more than 9.5% in the top ten. Sequencing was carried out using PBMCs. Source of these receptors: a man in his late teens or twenties in good health and CMV-seropositive.

The V and J genes are TRBV30 and TRBJ2-4; 15 positions agree with TRBD2. CDR1 and CDR2 from the germline V gene are GTSNPN and SVGIG (reference sequence). The CDR3 runs to 16 residues. The trim removed 8 bases at V and 0 bases at J, leaving 5 bases unmatched. The CDR3 here is CAGTSGGILAKNIQYF. DNA of the CDR3: TGTGCCGGGACTAGCGGGGGGATCCTAGCCAAAAACATTCAGTACTTC. Based on the CDR3 plus reference TRBV30 and TRBJ2-4, the full variable domain is SQTIHQWPATLVQPVGSPLSLECTVEGTSNPNLYWYRQAAGRGLQLLFYSVGIGQISSEVPQNLSASRPQDRQFILSSKKLLLSDSGFYLCAGTSGGILAKNIQYFGAGTRLSVL.

The chain is built from TRBV2 and TRBJ2-5, with 11 bases lining up with TRBD2. This CDR3 contains 14 residues. The J segment lost 5 bases and the V segment lost 6 bases, leaving 5 bases of the junction unmatched. Per the germline V gene, CDR1 is SNHLY and CDR2 is FYNNEI. As DNA, the CDR3 is TGTGCCAGCAGACTAGCGGGAGCGGGGGAGACCCAGTACTTC. Its translation: CASRLAGAGETQYF.

The rearrangement uses TRBV13 and TRBJ2-7; a weak D match, TRBD1 (6 bases). V lost 7 bases and J lost 6, with 16 bases in between. This CDR3 comprises 13 residues. Germline-derived CDR1 and CDR2 are PRHDT and FYEKMQ (reference sequence). The CDR3 region has the DNA TGTGCCAGCATCGCGGAACAGGGTTGCGAGCAGTACTTC. As protein: CASIAEQGCEQYF.

V is TRBV19 and J is TRBJ2-4, with a possible D match to TRBD1 (5 bases). The V end was cut by 5 bases, the J end by 1 base, with 12 bases between. Germline loops: CDR1 LNHDA, CDR2 SQIVND (reference sequence). This CDR3 contains 15 residues. CDR3 sequence: CASSAAPGAKNIQYF. The CDR3 DNA reads as TGTGCCAGTAGTGCTGCCCCAGGGGCCAAAAACATTCAGTACTTC.

Only a few counts were recorded for this clone. CDR3 DNA: TGCGCCAGCAGCTTGGGAACGGACTGGGGAGGATCTGAAGCTTTCTTT. Translation: CASSLGTDWGGSEAFF. The chain joins TRBV5-1 to TRBJ1-1, with D hard to call. V was shortened by 0 bases and J by 6 bases, with 18 bases between the two germline ends. CDR3 length equals 16 residues. Germline CDR1 is SGHRS and CDR2 is YFSETQ.

Details on this clone: Other DNA sequences within the sample encode an identical CDR3. This chain joins TRBV15 and TRBJ2-7, with D hard to call. The V end was cut by 0 bases, the J end by 0 bases, with 6 bases between. This CDR3 has 14 amino acids. Per the germline V gene, CDR1 is LNHNV and CDR2 is YYDKDF (reference sequence). For the CDR3, the DNA is TGTGCCACCAGCAGAGAACGGAGCTCCTACGAGCAGTACTTC. Its protein is CATSRERSSYEQYF.